This TCR beta chain was identified during a study of blood T cell repertoires in COVID-19 (dated by TCRdb to 2018 to 2021). Study-level background: Samples covering the acute and convalescent phases of COVID-19 were provided by collaborators in the United States, Italy and Spain. The material from the prospective study consisted of cDNA or gDNA derived from T cells, B-cell-depleted T cells, or PBMCs. Deeply sampled blood TCRbeta repertoires from subjects exposed to, actively infected with, or recovered from COVID-19 were included in the dataset. The repertoires were released in a freely available public database meant as a resource for research on the immune response to SARS-CoV-2. The samples were drawn from the first 160 participants of the ongoing ImmuneRACE study and from 1,254 subjects provided by 6 global collaborators. A de-identified subject ID, COVID-19 status, age in years and sex were almost always included in the sample metadata. Where available, HLA class I and class II types were taken from metadata supplied by the sample provider and were not determined by assay-based typing. Beyond this particular receptor, the publication reports: Clinical and demographic metadata were provided uncurated, with the amount varying by source and participant.

V was cut back by 6 bases and J by 6 bases, leaving a gap of 12 bases between them. Looking up the germline V gene yields CDR1 MNHEY and CDR2 SVGAGI. The CDR3 covers 13 residues, taking in both the cysteine and the phenylalanine. Just CDR3 DNA is preserved here, 39 bases in frame from base 1. About this clone: The antigen it binds to is not known. The record has no base qualities; no much larger clone is one base away.

Whole blood was collected in K2EDTA tubes by collaborating institutions according to the institutions' own protocols. For TCRbeta analysis, collaborators shipped samples in one of three forms: frozen whole blood, isolated PBMCs, or DNA extracted from either of those sample types. TCRbeta CDR3 regions were amplified from genomic DNA by means of the immunoSEQ Assay, a bias-controlled multiplex PCR. The authors' analysis ran thus. Nucleated cell counts per sample were estimated from amplification of reference gene primers within the assay. To quantify the absolute abundance of each unique TCRbeta CDR3 rearrangement, sequence reads were collapsed and filtered. For each sample, productive Simpson clonality was calculated by taking the square root of Simpson's diversity index across productive rearrangements. TCRdb holds this immuneACCESS table with in-frame rearrangements only. Some clones are missing; in checked studies, unresolved V genes explain under half, and the rest has no known cause. The V and J calls and the clone size are those of that table, but D and trimming were determined from the DNA. For this sample the table gives 65,000 to 90,000 clones, of which around 88% were detected only once. The ten largest clones represent 8% to 9.5% of the sample.

The TCR sequence derives from a man under 40 with acute or convalescent COVID-19. The sequenced sample consisted of peripheral blood. The receptor chain draws on TRBV6-5 and TRBJ2-1; too little of a D gene remains to name it. The DNA sequence is as follows: TGTGCCAGCAGGCCCCGGTGGAGCAATGAGCAGTTCTTC. Its protein is CASRPRWSNEQFF.